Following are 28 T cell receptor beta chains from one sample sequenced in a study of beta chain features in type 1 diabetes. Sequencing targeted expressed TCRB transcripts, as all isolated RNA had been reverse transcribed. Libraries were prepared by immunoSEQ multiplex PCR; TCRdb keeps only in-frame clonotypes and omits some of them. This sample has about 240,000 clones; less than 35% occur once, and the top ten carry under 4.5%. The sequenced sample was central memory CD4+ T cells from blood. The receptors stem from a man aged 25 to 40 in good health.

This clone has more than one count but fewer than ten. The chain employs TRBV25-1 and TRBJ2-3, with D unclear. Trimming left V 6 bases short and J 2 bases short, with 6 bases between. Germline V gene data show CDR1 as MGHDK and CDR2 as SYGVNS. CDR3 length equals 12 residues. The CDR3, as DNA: TGTGCCAGCAGGGAGAACACAGATACGCAGTATTTT. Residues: CASRENTDTQYF.

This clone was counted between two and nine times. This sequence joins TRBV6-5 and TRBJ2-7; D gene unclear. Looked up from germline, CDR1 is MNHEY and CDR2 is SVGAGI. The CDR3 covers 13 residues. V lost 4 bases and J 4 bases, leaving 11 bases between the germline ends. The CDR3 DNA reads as TGTGCCAGCAGTTTAGTGCGAGAGTACGAGCAGTACTTC. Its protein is CASSLVREYEQYF.

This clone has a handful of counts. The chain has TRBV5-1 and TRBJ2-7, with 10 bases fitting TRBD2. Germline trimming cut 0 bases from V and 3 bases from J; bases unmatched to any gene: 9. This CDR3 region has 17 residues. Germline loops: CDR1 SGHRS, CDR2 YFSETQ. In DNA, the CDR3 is TGCGCCAGCAGCTTGGGAGGCCGGACTAGCGGAAGCTACGAGCAGTACTTC. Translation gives CASSLGGRTSGSYEQYF. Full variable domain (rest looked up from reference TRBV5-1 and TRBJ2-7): KAGVTQTPRYLIKTRGQQVTLSCSPISGHRSVSWYQQTPGQGLQFLFEYFSETQRNKGNFPGRFSGRQFSNSRSEMNVSTLELGDSALYLCASSLGGRTSGSYEQYFGPGTRLTVT.

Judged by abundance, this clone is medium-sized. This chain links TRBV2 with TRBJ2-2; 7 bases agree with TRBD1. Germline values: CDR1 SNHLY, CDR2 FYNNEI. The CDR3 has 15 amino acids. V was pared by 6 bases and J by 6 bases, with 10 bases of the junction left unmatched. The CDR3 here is CASSNRGAGPGELFF. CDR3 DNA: TGTGCCAGCAGCAACAGGGGTGCTGGCCCCGGGGAGCTGTTTTTT.

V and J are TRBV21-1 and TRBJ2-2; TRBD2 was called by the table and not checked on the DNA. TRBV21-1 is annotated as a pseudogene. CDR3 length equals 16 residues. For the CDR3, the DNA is TGTGCCAGCAGCACTCGAGGCCTGATGAACACCGGGGAGCTGTTTTTT. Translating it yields CASSTRGLMNTGELFF.

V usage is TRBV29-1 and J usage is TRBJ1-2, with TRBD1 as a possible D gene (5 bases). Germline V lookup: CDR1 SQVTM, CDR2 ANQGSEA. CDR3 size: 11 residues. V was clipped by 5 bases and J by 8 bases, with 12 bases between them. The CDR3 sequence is CSVRGGHGYTF. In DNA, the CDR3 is TGCAGCGTTAGGGGAGGGCACGGCTACACCTTC.

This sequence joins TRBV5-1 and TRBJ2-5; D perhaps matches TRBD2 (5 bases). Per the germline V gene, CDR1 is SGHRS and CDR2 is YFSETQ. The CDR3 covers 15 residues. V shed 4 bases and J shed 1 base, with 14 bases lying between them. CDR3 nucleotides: TGCGCCAGCAGCAACTTCCCGGGATCCCAAGAGACCCAGTACTTC. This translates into CASSNFPGSQETQYF.

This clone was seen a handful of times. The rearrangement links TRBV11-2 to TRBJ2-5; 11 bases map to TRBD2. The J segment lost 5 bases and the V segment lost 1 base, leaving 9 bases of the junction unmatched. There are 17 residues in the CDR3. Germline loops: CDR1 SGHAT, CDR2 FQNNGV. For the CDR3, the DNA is TGTGCCAGCAGCTTAGGGACTAGCGGGTCGTCAGTGGAGACCCAGTACTTC. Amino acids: CASSLGTSGSSVETQYF.

CDR3 sequence reads: CASSGGSGGYEQYF. The CDR3 nucleotides read TGTGCCAGCAGCGGAGGTTCTGGAGGATACGAGCAGTACTTC. The rearrangement links TRBV9 to TRBJ2-5; TRBD2 is a possible D gene (5 bases). The end of the DNA is better explained by TRBJ2-7, so the J call may be wrong. The CDR3 is 14 residues long. The germline gives CDR1 SGDLS, CDR2 YYNGEE.

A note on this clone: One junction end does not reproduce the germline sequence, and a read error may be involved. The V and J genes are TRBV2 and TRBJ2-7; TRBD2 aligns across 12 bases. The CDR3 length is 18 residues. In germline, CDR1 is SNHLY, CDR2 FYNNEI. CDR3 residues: CASNEWTSGASSSYEQYF. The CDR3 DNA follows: TGTGCCAGCAATGAATGGACTAGCGGGGCATCGAGCTCCTACGAGCAGTACTTC. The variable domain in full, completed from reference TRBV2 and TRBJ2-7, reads EPEVTQTPSHQVTQMGQEVILRCVPISNHLYFYWYRQILGQKVEFLVSFYNNEISEKSEIFDDQFSVERPDGSNFTLKIRSTKLEDSAMYFCASNEWTSGASSSYEQYFGPGTRLTVT.

CDR3 protein: CASSLGHANTGELFF. The CDR3 DNA reads TGTGCCAGCAGTTTGGGCCACGCGAACACCGGGGAGCTGTTTTTT. The V and J genes are TRBV27 and TRBJ2-2; D is unresolved. Per the germline V gene, CDR1 is MNHEY and CDR2 is SMNVEV (reference sequence). This CDR3 region has 15 residues. V shed 3 bases and J shed 0 bases, with 8 bases lying between them.

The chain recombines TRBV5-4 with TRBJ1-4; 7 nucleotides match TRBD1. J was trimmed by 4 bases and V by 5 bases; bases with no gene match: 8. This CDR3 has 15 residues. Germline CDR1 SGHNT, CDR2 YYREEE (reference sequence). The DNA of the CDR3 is TGTGCCAGCAGGGCATCAGGGGGAGGTAATGAAAAACTGTTTTTT. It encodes CASRASGGGNEKLFF.

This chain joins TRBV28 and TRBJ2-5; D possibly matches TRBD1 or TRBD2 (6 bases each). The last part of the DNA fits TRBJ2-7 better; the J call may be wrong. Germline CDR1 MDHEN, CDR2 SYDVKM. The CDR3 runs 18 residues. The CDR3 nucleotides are TGTGCCAGCAGTCTCCCCAGGGGTAGCGGTCCTCGCTCCTACGAGCAGTACTTC. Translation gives CASSLPRGSGPRSYEQYF.

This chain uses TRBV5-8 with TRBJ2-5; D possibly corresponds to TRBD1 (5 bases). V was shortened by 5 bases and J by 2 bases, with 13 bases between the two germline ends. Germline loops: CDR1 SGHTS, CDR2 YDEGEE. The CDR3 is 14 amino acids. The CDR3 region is CASRDIRQQETQYF. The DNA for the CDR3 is TGTGCCAGCAGGGATATCCGACAGCAAGAGACCCAGTACTTC.

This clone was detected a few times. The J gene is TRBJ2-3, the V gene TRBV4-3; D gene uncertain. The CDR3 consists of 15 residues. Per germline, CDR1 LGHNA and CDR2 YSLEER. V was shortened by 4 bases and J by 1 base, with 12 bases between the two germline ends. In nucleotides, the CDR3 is TGCGCCAGCAGCCCCGGGTACCGGGGCACAGATACGCAGTATTTT. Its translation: CASSPGYRGTDTQYF.

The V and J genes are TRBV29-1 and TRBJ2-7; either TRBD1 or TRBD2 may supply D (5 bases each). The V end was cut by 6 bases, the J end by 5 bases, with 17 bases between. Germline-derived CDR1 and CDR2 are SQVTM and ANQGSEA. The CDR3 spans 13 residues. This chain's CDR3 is CSVGRRGVHEQYF. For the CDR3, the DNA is TGCAGCGTCGGACGTAGAGGGGTCCACGAGCAGTACTTC.

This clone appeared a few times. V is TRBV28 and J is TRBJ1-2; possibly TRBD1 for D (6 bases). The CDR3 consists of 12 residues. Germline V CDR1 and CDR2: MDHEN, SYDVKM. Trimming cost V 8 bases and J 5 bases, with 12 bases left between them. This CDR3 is CASAGGTYGYTF. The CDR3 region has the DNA TGTGCCAGCGCCGGGGGCACGTATGGCTACACCTTC.

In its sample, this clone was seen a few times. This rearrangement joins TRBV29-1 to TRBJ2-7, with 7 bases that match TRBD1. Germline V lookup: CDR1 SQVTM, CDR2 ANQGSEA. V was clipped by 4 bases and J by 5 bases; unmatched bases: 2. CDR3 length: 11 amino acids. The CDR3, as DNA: TGCAGCGTTGTCAGGGGGAACGAGCAGTACTTC. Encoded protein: CSVVRGNEQYF.

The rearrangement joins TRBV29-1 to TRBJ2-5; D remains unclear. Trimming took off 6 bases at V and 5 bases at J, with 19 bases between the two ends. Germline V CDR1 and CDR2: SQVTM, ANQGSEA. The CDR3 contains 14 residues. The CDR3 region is CSVAPLLRRETQYF. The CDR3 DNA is TGCAGCGTCGCTCCCTTGCTCCGACGGGAGACCCAGTACTTC.

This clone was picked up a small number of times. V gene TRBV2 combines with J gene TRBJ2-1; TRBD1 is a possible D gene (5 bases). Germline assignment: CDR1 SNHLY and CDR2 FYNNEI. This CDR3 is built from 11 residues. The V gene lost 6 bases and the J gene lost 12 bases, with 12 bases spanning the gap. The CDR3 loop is CASSEDTGQFF. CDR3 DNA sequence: TGTGCCAGCAGCGAGGACACAGGGCAGTTCTTC. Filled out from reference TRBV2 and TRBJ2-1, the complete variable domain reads EPEVTQTPSHQVTQMGQEVILRCVPISNHLYFYWYRQILGQKVEFLVSFYNNEISEKSEIFDDQFSVERPDGSNFTLKIRSTKLEDSAMYFCASSEDTGQFFGPGTRLTVL.

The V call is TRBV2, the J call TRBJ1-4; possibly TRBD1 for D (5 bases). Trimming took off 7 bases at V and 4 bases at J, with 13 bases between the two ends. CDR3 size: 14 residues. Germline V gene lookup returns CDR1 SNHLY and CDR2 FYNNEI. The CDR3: CASTPGGGNEKLFF. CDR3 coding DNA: TGTGCCAGCACCCCCGGGGGGGGTAATGAAAAACTGTTTTTT.

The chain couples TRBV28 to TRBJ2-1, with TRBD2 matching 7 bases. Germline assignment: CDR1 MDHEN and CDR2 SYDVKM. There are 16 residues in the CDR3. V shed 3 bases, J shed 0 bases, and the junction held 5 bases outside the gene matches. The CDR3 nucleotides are TGTGCCAGCAGTTTCTCGTCTAGCGGCTCCTACAATGAGCAGTTCTTC. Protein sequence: CASSFSSSGSYNEQFF.

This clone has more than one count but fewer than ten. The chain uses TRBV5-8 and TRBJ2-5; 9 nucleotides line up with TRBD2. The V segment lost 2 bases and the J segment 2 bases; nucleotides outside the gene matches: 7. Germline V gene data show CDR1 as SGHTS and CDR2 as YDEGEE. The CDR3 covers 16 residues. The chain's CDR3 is CASSFSGRSSQETQYF. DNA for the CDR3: TGTGCCAGCAGCTTCAGCGGGAGGTCCTCGCAAGAGACCCAGTACTTC.

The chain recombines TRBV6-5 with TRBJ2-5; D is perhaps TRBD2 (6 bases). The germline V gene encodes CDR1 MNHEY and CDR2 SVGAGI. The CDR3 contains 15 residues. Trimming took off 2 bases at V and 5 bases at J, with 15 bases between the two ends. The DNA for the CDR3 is TGTGCCAGCAGTTACGGGGGAGGCAGAATGGAGACCCAGTACTTC. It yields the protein CASSYGGGRMETQYF.

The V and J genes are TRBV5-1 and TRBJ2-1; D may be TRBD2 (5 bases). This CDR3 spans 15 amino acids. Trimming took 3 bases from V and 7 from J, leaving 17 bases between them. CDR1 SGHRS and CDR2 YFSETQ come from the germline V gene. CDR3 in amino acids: CASSSPGVAQNEQFF. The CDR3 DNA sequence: TGCGCCAGCAGCTCCCCCGGGGTAGCCCAAAATGAGCAGTTCTTC.

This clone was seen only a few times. CDR3 bases: TGTGCCAGCAGCTTTCGGCGACAGGGGGCCGAGACCCAGTACTTC. Amino acid sequence: CASSFRRQGAETQYF. This chain uses TRBV7-9 with TRBJ2-5; 10 bases fit TRBD1. The trim removed 3 bases at V and 5 bases at J, leaving 6 bases unmatched. This CDR3 is 15 amino acids long. CDR1 is SEHNR and CDR2 is FQNEAQ in the germline V gene (reference sequence).

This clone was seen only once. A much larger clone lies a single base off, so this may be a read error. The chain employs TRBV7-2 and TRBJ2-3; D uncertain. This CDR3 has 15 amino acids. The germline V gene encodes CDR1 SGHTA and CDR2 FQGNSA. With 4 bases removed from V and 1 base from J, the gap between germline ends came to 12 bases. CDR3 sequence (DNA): TGTGCCAGCAGCTCACCTCCGGTCGGCACAGATACGCAGTATTTT. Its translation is CASSSPPVGTDTQYF.

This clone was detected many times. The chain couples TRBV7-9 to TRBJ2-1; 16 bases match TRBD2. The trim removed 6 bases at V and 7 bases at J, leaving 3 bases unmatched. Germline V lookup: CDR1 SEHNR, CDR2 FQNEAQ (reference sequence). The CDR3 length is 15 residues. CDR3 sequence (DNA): TGTGCCAGCAGGGGACTAGCGGGAGGGAAGAATGAGCAGTTCTTC. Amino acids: CASRGLAGGKNEQFF.